The next 24 T cell receptor beta chains were all read from a single sample in a study of Ad26.COV2.S vaccination and SARS-CoV-2 variants. As to treatment: some 20 received Ad26.COV2.S at low or high dose, single or two shots; 5 received placebo; per-sample allocation not given. Samples came from day 63 after the first vaccine or placebo injection. Measured with immunoSEQ multiplex PCR; TCRdb has only the in-frame clones, and not every one. Among 350,000 to 500,000 clones listed, 89% were seen once. The sample was peripheral blood, taken in a trial of Ad26.COV2.S vaccine versus placebo. All receptors derive from a person between 18 and 60 years old who received the Ad26.COV2.S COVID-19 vaccine or a placebo.

CDR3 bases: TGTGCCAGCTTCTTCACCGGGGAGCTGTTTTTT. It specifies CASFFTGELFF. The rearrangement links TRBV2 to TRBJ2-2; D gene ambiguous. With 8 bases removed from V and 4 bases from J, the gap between germline ends came to 5 bases. The CDR3 is 11 amino acids. CDR1 is SNHLY and CDR2 is FYNNEI in the germline V gene. The full variable domain, with the rest looked up from reference TRBV2 and TRBJ2-2, is EPEVTQTPSHQVTQMGQEVILRCVPISNHLYFYWYRQILGQKVEFLVSFYNNEISEKSEIFDDQFSVERPDGSNFTLKIRSTKLEDSAMYFCASFFTGELFFGEGSRLTVL.

The CDR3 coding sequence is TGTGCCAGCAGCTACCGGGGCGACTCCTACAATGAGCAGTTCTTC. Its translation is CASSYRGDSYNEQFF. The V gene is TRBV5-8, the J gene TRBJ2-1; the D gene could be TRBD1 or TRBD2 (5 bases each). Germline-derived CDR1 and CDR2 are SGHTS and YDEGEE. This CDR3 has 15 amino acids. The ends were cut back, 3 bases at V and 0 bases at J, with 10 bases in the middle.

The chain has TRBV4-3 and TRBJ2-1, with D possibly TRBD1 on 5 matching bases. Between the trimmed V and J ends, which lost 0 bases and 4 bases, there was a span of 10 bases. The CDR3 extends over 15 amino acids. Germline V lookup: CDR1 LGHNA, CDR2 YSLEER. The CDR3 DNA is TGCGCCAGCAGCCAAGATGGAAACAGGTACAATGAGCAGTTCTTC. It specifies CASSQDGNRYNEQFF.

The genes are TRBV4-1 and TRBJ1-5, with D perhaps matching TRBD1 (6 bases). From germline, CDR1 is MGHRA and CDR2 YSYEKL. V gave up 1 base and J gave up 4 bases, with 11 bases separating them. The CDR3 is 15 amino acids. CDR3 bases: TGCGCCAGCAGCCAAGTCCCGGACAGTAATCAGCCCCAGCATTTT. Translating it yields CASSQVPDSNQPQHF.

The rearrangement uses TRBV5-1 and TRBJ1-1, with D unresolved. This CDR3 is built from 15 residues. CDR1 is SGHRS, CDR2 YFSETQ, per germline. Trimming pared 0 bases from V and 0 bases from J, leaving 9 bases between. The CDR3 here is CASSLALNMNTEAFF. In DNA, the CDR3 is TGCGCCAGCAGCTTGGCTCTGAACATGAACACTGAAGCTTTCTTT.

V gene TRBV11-3 combines with J gene TRBJ2-1; D not resolved. Germline CDR1 SGHNT, CDR2 YENEEA. The CDR3 extends over 12 amino acids. V was cut by 8 bases and J by 8 bases, with 13 bases left in between. The CDR3 region has the DNA TGTGCCAGCTCCGACCTAGGAGATGAGCAGTTCTTC. Translating it yields CASSDLGDEQFF.

V usage is TRBV2 and J usage is TRBJ2-6, with D possibly matching TRBD1 (6 bases). The CDR3 runs to 19 residues. Trimming removed 4 bases at V and 1 base at J, with 20 bases between. The germline V gene encodes CDR1 SNHLY and CDR2 FYNNEI. The CDR3 protein is CASSVNPGERRSGANVLTF. As DNA, the CDR3 is TGTGCCAGCAGTGTCAACCCAGGGGAACGGAGATCTGGGGCCAACGTCCTGACTTTC.

This clone was counted between two and nine times. The genes are TRBV29-1 and TRBJ2-7, with 8 positions matching TRBD2. CDR3 size: 16 residues. With V trimmed by 2 bases and J by 0 bases, 9 bases remained unmatched. Germline-derived CDR1 and CDR2 are SQVTM and ANQGSEA. This CDR3 reads CSVETGGLASSYEQYF. CDR3 DNA: TGCAGCGTTGAAACGGGAGGACTAGCCAGCTCCTACGAGCAGTACTTC.

The gene calls are TRBV5-1 and TRBJ1-4, with 9 bases lining up with TRBD1. The length of the CDR3 is 14 residues. J lost 7 bases, V lost 4 bases, and 5 bases had no gene match. CDR1 is SGHRS, CDR2 YFSETQ, per germline. CDR3 protein: CASSGQGMGEKLFF. DNA for the CDR3: TGCGCCAGCAGCGGACAGGGGATGGGTGAAAAACTGTTTTTT.

This chain joins TRBV19 and TRBJ1-5; D is ambiguous. The CDR3 covers 16 residues. V lost 3 bases to trimming and J lost 16 bases, with 28 bases between them. Germline CDR1 LNHDA, CDR2 SQIVND (reference sequence). The CDR3 here is CASSMLEGWVGQPPHF. CDR3 nucleotides: TGTGCCAGTAGTATGTTGGAGGGATGGGTTGGGCAGCCCCCCCATTTT.

The rearrangement links TRBV5-1 to TRBJ2-1; TRBD1 matches 7 bases. After removal of 5 bases from V and 4 bases from J, the junction contained 12 bases not matched to a gene. CDR1 is SGHRS and CDR2 is YFSETQ in the germline V gene. This CDR3 has 16 amino acids. Written as DNA, the CDR3 is TGCGCCAGCAGTTTTAAAACCGGGACAGCATACAATGAGCAGTTCTTC. Amino acid sequence: CASSFKTGTAYNEQFF. The entire variable domain, with the rest obtained from reference TRBV5-1 and TRBJ2-1, is as follows: KAGVTQTPRYLIKTRGQQVTLSCSPISGHRSVSWYQQTPGQGLQFLFEYFSETQRNKGNFPGRFSGRQFSNSRSEMNVSTLELGDSALYLCASSFKTGTAYNEQFFGPGTRLTVL.

The rearrangement joins TRBV4-3 to TRBJ2-4; D not certain. The length of the CDR3 is 15 residues. Germline V CDR1 and CDR2: LGHNA, YSLEER. The V and J ends lost 1 base and 7 bases respectively, with 14 bases between them. The CDR3 coding sequence is TGCGCCAGCAGCCAAGGGATAACTGGTGGTAACATTCAGTACTTC. Translated: CASSQGITGGNIQYF.

The gene calls are TRBV9 and TRBJ2-2; 11 nucleotides agree with TRBD2. With V trimmed by 4 bases and J by 6 bases, 11 bases remained unmatched. The CDR3 is 17 residues long. The germline V gene encodes CDR1 SGDLS and CDR2 YYNGEE. The CDR3 sequence is CASSSFSGGAFAGELFF. DNA for the CDR3: TGTGCCAGCAGCTCCTTTAGCGGGGGGGCCTTTGCCGGGGAGCTGTTTTTT.

This clone appeared a single time. This rearrangement joins TRBV19 to TRBJ1-2, with a possible D match to TRBD1 (5 bases). Deletions cut 6 bases from V and 3 bases from J, with 11 bases between. This CDR3 is built from 13 residues. CDR1 and CDR2 (germline): LNHDA, SQIVND (reference sequence). This CDR3 reads CASSRDLDYGYTF. The DNA for the CDR3 is TGTGCCAGTAGCAGGGACTTGGACTATGGCTACACCTTC.

The rearrangement uses TRBV7-9 and TRBJ1-6, with TRBD1 matching over 8 bases. V was clipped by 8 bases and J by 7 bases; unmatched bases: 10. This CDR3 has 15 residues. The germline gives CDR1 SEHNR, CDR2 FQNEAQ (reference sequence). The CDR3 spells CASGERQGTNSPLHF. CDR3 nucleotides: TGTGCCAGCGGAGAGAGACAGGGGACAAATTCACCCCTCCACTTT.

This clone was counted once. The chain combines TRBV12-5 with TRBJ1-5; D is undetermined. CDR1 is LGHNT, CDR2 FRNRAP, per germline. V was shortened by 5 bases and J by 4 bases, with 18 bases between the two germline ends. The CDR3 contains 16 residues. The chain's CDR3 is CASGTLVGSVNQPQHF. The CDR3 nucleotides read TGTGCTAGTGGTACCCTCGTTGGCAGCGTAAATCAGCCCCAGCATTTT.

This chain uses TRBV6-5 with TRBJ1-5, with 8 positions matching TRBD1. This CDR3 spans 13 amino acids. Unmatched junction bases numbered 4, after V lost 5 bases and J lost 7 bases. Germline CDR1 reads MNHEY; CDR2 reads SVGAGI. The CDR3 coding sequence is TGTGCCAGCAGTCGGGACAGGATACAGCCCCAGCATTTT. Encoded protein: CASSRDRIQPQHF.

The V gene is TRBV7-8, the J gene TRBJ1-6, with D possibly being TRBD1 (6 bases). Germline CDR1 reads SGHVS; CDR2 reads FQNEAQ. The CDR3 extends over 15 amino acids. The V end was cut by 5 bases, the J end by 8 bases, with 16 bases between. This chain's CDR3 is CASSILEGGDSPLHF. The DNA of the CDR3 is TGTGCCAGCAGCATATTGGAGGGGGGGGATTCACCCCTCCACTTT. Full variable domain (rest looked up from reference TRBV7-8 and TRBJ1-6): GAGVSQSPRYKVAKRGQDVALRCDPISGHVSLFWYQQALGQGPEFLTYFQNEAQLDKSGLPSDRFFAERPEGSVSTLKIQRTQQEDSAVYLCASSILEGGDSPLHFGNGTRLTVT.

This rearrangement joins TRBV11-2 to TRBJ2-4, with 7 bases aligning to TRBD2. V was clipped by 3 bases and J by 3 bases; unmatched bases: 2. Germline V gene sequence: CDR1 SGHAT, CDR2 FQNNGV. The CDR3 spans 14 residues. In nucleotides, the CDR3 is TGTGCCAGCAGCTTTGGCGGGGGCAAAAACATTCAGTACTTC. The encoded protein is CASSFGGGKNIQYF.

V and J are TRBV5-1 and TRBJ2-3; 14 positions match TRBD2. The CDR3 consists of 17 residues. J lost 2 bases, V lost 0 bases, and 2 bases had no gene match. Germline V CDR1 and CDR2: SGHRS, YFSETQ. The CDR3 DNA is TGCGCCAGCAGCTTGGGACTAGCGGGGGGGCTCACAGATACGCAGTATTTT. Translation gives CASSLGLAGGLTDTQYF. Full variable domain (rest looked up from reference TRBV5-1 and TRBJ2-3): KAGVTQTPRYLIKTRGQQVTLSCSPISGHRSVSWYQQTPGQGLQFLFEYFSETQRNKGNFPGRFSGRQFSNSRSEMNVSTLELGDSALYLCASSLGLAGGLTDTQYFGPGTRLTVL.

The chain employs TRBV5-1 and TRBJ2-3, with 8 bases matching TRBD1. The germline CDR1 and CDR2 sequences are SGHRS and YFSETQ. V lost 4 bases to trimming and J lost 5 bases; unmatched junction nucleotides: 6. CDR3 length equals 14 residues. Here the CDR3 reads CASSLGQGGDTQYF. The CDR3, as DNA: TGCGCCAGCAGCCTCGGACAGGGTGGAGATACGCAGTATTTT. The full variable domain, its missing parts supplied by reference TRBV5-1 and TRBJ2-3, is KAGVTQTPRYLIKTRGQQVTLSCSPISGHRSVSWYQQTPGQGLQFLFEYFSETQRNKGNFPGRFSGRQFSNSRSEMNVSTLELGDSALYLCASSLGQGGDTQYFGPGTRLTVL.

This chain links TRBV6-4 with TRBJ2-5; possibly TRBD2 for D (6 bases). Germline V gives CDR1 MRHNA, CDR2 SNTAGT. V lost 4 bases, J lost 5 bases, and 23 bases lay in between. The CDR3 consists of 17 residues. DNA for the CDR3: TGTGCCAGCAGTGGGGTCGGAGCCAAATCGAGCGGGGAGACCCAGTACTTC. Translated, it gives CASSGVGAKSSGETQYF.

The gene calls are TRBV29-1 and TRBJ2-1; D unclear. V lost 7 bases, J lost 10 bases, and 14 bases lay in between. The CDR3 has 11 amino acids. From germline, CDR1 is SQVTM and CDR2 ANQGSEA. CDR3 residues: CSGYGGGEQFF. DNA for the CDR3: TGCAGCGGGTATGGTGGTGGGGAGCAGTTCTTC.

This chain joins TRBV6-5 and TRBJ1-6; D remains ambiguous. Per the germline V gene, CDR1 is MNHEY and CDR2 is SVGAGI. Trimming took off 0 bases at V and 8 bases at J, with 8 bases between the two ends. The CDR3 contains 14 residues. CDR3 in DNA: TGTGCCAGCAGTTACTCTGGGCTGCATTCACCCCTCCACTTT. Its translation: CASSYSGLHSPLHF.